The present T cell receptor beta chain was sequenced within a study of blood T cell repertoires in COVID-19. Participants, about 18 to 90 years old, spanned about two dozen US areas. The V end was cut by 4 bases, the J end by 9 bases, with 13 bases between. Germline assignment: CDR1 SGHVS and CDR2 FNYEAQ. The CDR3 length is 13 residues. Sequenced by immunoSEQ multiplex PCR; TCRdb stores in-frame clones only, minus some. The data hold 150,000 to 200,000 clones, with approximately 80% observed a single time. Sequencing input: PBMCs or T cells enriched from blood (not recorded which). The TCR originated in a man aged 45-65 years who had recovered from COVID-19. This chain joins TRBV7-6 and TRBJ1-5; D call uncertain. CDR3 in DNA: TGTGCCAGCAGCTCCGCGGCACTACGGCCCCAGCATTTT. Translating it yields CASSSAALRPQHF.